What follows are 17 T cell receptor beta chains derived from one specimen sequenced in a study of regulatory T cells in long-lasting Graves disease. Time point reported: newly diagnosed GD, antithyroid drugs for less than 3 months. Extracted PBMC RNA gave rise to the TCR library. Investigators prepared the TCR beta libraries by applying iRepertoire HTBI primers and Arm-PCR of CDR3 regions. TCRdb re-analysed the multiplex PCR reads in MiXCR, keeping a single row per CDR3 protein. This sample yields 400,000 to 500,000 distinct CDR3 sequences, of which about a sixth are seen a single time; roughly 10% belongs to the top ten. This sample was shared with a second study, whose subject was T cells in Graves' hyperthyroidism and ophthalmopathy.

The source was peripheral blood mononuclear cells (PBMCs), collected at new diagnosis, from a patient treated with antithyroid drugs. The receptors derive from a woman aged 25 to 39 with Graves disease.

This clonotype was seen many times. CDR3 sequence (DNA): TGTGCCAGCAGCGTAGGGACTAGCGGGGGACATGAGCAGTTCTTC. Its translation is CASSVGTSGGHEQFF. The V call is TRBV9, the J call TRBJ2-1, with 13 bases fitting TRBD2. Looked up from germline, CDR1 is SGDLS and CDR2 is YYNGEE. This CDR3 is 15 amino acids long. After removal of 0 bases from V and 8 bases from J, the junction contained 2 bases not matched to a gene.

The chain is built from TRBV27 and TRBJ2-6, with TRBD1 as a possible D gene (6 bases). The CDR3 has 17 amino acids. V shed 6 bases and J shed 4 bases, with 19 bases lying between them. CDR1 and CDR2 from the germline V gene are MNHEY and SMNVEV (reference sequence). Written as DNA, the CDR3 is TGTGCCAGCAGCTCAGTCTTTGGGGGCGACGGGGCCAACGTCCTGACTTTC. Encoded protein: CASSSVFGGDGANVLTF. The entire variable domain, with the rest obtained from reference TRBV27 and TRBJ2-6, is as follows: EAQVTQNPRYLITVTGKKLTVTCSQNMNHEYMSWYRQDPGLGLRQIYYSMNVEVTDKGDVPEGYKVSRKEKRNFPLILESPSPNQTSLYFCASSSVFGGDGANVLTFGAGSRLTVL.

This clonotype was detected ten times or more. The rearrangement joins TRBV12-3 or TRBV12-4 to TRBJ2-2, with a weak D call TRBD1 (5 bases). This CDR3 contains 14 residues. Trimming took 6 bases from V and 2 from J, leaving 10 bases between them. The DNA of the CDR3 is TGTGCCAGCAGGGCTGACAGCAACACCGGGGAGCTGTTTTTT. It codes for CASRADSNTGELFF.

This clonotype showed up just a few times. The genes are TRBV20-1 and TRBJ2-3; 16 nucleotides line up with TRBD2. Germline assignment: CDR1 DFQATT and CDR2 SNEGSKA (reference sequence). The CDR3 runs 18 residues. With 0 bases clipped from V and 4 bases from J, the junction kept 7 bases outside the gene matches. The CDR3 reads CSARDLGTSGRGADTQYF. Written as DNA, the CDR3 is TGCAGTGCTAGAGATCTGGGGACTAGCGGGAGGGGCGCAGATACGCAGTATTTT.

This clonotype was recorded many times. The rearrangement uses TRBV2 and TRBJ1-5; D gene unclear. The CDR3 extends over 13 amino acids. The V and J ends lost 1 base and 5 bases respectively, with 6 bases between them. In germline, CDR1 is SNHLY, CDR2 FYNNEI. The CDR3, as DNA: TGTGCCAGCAGTGAAGAGCACTATCAGCCCCAGCATTTT. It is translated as CASSEEHYQPQHF.

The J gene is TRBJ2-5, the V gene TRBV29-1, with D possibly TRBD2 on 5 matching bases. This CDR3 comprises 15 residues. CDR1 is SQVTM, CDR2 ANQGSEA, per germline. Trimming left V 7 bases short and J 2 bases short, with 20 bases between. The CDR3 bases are TGCAGCGGGACGCGGGTGGGAACACTGCAAGAGACCCAGTACTTC. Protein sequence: CSGTRVGTLQETQYF.

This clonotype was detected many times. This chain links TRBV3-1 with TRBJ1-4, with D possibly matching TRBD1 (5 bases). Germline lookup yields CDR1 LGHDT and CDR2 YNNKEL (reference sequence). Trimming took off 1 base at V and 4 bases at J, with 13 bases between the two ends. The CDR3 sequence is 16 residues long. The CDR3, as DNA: TGTGCCAGCAGCCAAGTTTCGGGGCTGTATAATGAAAAACTGTTTTTT. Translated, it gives CASSQVSGLYNEKLFF.

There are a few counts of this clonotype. CDR3 loop: CSARETSGNTIYF. The CDR3 DNA is TGCAGTGCTAGAGAAACCTCTGGAAACACCATATATTTT. The chain joins TRBV20-1 to TRBJ1-3, with D unclear. The CDR3 length is 13 residues. Trimming removed 0 bases at V and 0 bases at J, with 3 bases between. Looked up from germline, CDR1 is DFQATT and CDR2 is SNEGSKA (reference sequence).

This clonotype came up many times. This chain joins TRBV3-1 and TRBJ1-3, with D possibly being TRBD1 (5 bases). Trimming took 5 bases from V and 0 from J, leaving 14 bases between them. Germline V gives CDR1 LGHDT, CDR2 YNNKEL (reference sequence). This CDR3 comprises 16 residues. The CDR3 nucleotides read TGTGCCAGCAGCTCCGGGACGGCTTACTCTGGAAACACCATATATTTT. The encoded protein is CASSSGTAYSGNTIYF.

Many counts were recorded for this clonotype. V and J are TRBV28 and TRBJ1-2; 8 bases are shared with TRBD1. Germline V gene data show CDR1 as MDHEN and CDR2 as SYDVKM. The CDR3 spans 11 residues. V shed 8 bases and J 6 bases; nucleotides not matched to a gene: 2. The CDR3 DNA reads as TGTGCCAGCGACAGGGGCGATGGCTACACCTTC. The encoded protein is CASDRGDGYTF.

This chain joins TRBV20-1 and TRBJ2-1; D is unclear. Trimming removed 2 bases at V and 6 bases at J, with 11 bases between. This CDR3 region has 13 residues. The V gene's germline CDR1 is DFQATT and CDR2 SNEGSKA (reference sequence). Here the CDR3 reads CSARLGGSNEQFF. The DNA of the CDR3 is TGCAGTGCTAGACTCGGCGGAAGCAATGAGCAGTTCTTC.

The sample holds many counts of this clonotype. CDR3 in DNA: TGTGCCAGCAGGACTAGCGGGAGGTACTCCTACAATGAGCAGTTCTTC. Translated: CASRTSGRYSYNEQFF. The chain links TRBV6-1 to TRBJ2-1; 13 bases fit TRBD2. The V gene end was trimmed by 6 bases and the J gene end by 0 bases; junction bases not matched to a gene: 2. This CDR3 contains 16 residues. Germline CDR1 is MNHNS and CDR2 is SASEGT.

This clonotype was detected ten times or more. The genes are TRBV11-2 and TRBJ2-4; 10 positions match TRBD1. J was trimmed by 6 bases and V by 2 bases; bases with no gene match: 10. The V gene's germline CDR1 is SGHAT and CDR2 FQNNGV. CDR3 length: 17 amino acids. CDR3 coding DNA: TGTGCCAGCAGCTTACTCCCCGGGACAGGGGACAGAAACATTCAGTACTTC. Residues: CASSLLPGTGDRNIQYF.

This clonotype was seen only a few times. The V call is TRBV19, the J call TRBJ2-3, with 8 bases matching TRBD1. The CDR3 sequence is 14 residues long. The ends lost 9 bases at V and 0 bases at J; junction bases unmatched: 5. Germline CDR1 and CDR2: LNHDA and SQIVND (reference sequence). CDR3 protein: CASRTGISTDTQYF. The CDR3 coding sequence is TGTGCCAGCCGGACAGGGATCAGCACAGATACGCAGTATTTT.

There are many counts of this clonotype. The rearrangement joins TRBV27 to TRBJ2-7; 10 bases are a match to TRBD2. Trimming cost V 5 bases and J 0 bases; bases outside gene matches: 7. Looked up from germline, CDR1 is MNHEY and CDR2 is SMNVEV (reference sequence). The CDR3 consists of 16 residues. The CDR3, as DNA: TGTGCCAGCAGTAAGAACCTAGCGGGAGCCTCCTACGAGCAGTACTTC. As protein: CASSKNLAGASYEQYF.

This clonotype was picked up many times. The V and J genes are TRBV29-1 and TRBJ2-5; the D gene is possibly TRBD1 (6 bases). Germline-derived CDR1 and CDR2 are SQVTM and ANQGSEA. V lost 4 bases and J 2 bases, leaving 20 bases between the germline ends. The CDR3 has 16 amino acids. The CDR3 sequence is CSVVFWGQGGQETQYF. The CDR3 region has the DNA TGCAGCGTTGTGTTTTGGGGGCAGGGCGGACAAGAGACCCAGTACTTC.

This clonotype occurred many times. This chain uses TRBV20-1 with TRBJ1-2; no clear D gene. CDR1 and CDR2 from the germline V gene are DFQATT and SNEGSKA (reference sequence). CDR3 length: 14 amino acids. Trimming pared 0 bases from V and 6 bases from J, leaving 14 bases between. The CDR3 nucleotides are TGCAGTGCTAGAGATCCCAGGCAATGGGATGGCTACACCTTC. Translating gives CSARDPRQWDGYTF.